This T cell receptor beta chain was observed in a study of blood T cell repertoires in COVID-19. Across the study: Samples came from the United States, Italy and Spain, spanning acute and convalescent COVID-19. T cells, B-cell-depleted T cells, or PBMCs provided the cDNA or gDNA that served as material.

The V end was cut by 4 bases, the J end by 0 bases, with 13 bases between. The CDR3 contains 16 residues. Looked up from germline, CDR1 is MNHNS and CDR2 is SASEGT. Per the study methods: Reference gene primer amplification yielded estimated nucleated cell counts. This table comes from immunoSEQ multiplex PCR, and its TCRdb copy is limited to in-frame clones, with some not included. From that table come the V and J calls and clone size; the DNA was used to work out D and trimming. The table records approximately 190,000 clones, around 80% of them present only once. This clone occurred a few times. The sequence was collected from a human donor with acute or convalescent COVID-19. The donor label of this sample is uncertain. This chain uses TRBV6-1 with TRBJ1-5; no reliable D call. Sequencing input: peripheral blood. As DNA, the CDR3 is TGTGCCAGCAGTGTTGAAGGAGTTTATAGCAATCAGCCCCAGCATTTT. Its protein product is CASSVEGVYSNQPQHF.